Described below is a single TCR beta chain sequence and its context. As yet, its antigen is unknown. The data were obtained in a study of T cell responses to AZD1222 COVID-19 vaccine. Germline assignment: CDR1 SGHRS and CDR2 YFSETQ. After removal of 0 bases from V and 10 bases from J, the junction contained 4 bases not matched to a gene. The CDR3 contains 14 residues. Overall study findings and caveats: The donor cohort was predominantly white British with a female majority, and clonal diversity may have been underestimated. The CD4 TCRs associated with vaccination extended across spike and predominated at 160-218 and 743-854.

TCRdb keeps only in-frame clones here, not all; method: immunoSEQ multiplex PCR. The sample includes 72,000 or so clones, roughly 85% of them seen just once. Sequenced here: peripheral blood, sampled on day 0 of AZD1222 vaccination. This TCR came from an adult in good health. The V and J genes are TRBV5-1 and TRBJ2-1; 10 nucleotides line up with TRBD2. As DNA, the CDR3 is TGCGCCAGCAGCTTGGATGGACTAGCGGACGAGCAGTTCTTC. This gives the protein CASSLDGLADEQFF. The full variable domain, with the rest looked up from reference TRBV5-1 and TRBJ2-1, is KAGVTQTPRYLIKTRGQQVTLSCSPISGHRSVSWYQQTPGQGLQFLFEYFSETQRNKGNFPGRFSGRQFSNSRSEMNVSTLELGDSALYLCASSLDGLADEQFFGPGTRLTVL.